The T cell receptor (beta chain) under discussion was sequenced for a study of monozygotic twins with inflammatory bowel disease. Details on this clonotype: Its antigen remains unknown.

Nested PCRs (16 and 9 cycles, two total) were applied to TCRalpha and TCRbeta cDNA. TCRdb re-called the 5' RACE reads; one entry per CDR3 protein, DNA not given. Its table records approximately 390,000 distinct CDR3 sequences. General study results and limits: Limited statistical power may explain no repertoire similarity difference between concordant and discordant twins. Among IBD patients, TCRbeta diversity (inverse Simpson) was lower than in healthy co-twins. Healthy twins showed more clonotype sharing with others than IBD patients, especially patients with disease activity.

This CDR3 comprises 15 residues. The germline gives CDR1 DFQATT, CDR2 SNEGSKA (reference sequence). The clonotype was recovered from a human donor with ulcerative colitis or Crohn's disease, or a healthy co-twin of an affected twin (not recorded which). The sequenced sample consisted of blood. The V call is TRBV20-1, the J call TRBJ2-5; the TCRdb D gene call, TRBD1, has no DNA to confirm it. The CDR3 loop reads CSARGIRARVETQYF.